This T cell receptor (beta chain) originates from a study of control samples from healthy donors and cancer patients. Clones were read by immunoSEQ multiplex PCR, and TCRdb kept only the in-frame ones, dropping some. The sample shows under 15,000 clones, 94% of them seen only once. The germline gives CDR1 LNHNV, CDR2 YYDKDF (reference sequence). The CDR3 has 18 residues. The J segment lost 3 bases and the V segment lost 1 base, leaving 14 bases of the junction unmatched. The sequenced material came from PBMCs. This chain joins TRBV15 and TRBJ2-7, with 8 bases aligning to TRBD2. The origin of this receptor is a man between 65 and 80 years old with head and neck cancer. CDR3 residues: CATSRGPLGGGSHYEQYF. The CDR3, as DNA: TGTGCCACCAGCAGAGGACCCTTGGGCGGGGGGTCCCACTACGAGCAGTACTTC.